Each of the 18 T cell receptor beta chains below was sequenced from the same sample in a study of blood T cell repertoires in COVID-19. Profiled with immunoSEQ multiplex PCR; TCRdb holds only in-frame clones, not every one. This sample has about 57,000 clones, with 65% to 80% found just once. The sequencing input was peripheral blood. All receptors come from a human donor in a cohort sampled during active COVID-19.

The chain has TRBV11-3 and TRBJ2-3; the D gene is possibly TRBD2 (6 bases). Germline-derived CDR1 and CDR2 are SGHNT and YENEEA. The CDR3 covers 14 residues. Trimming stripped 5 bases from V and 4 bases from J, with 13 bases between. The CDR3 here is CASSRPGDADTQYF. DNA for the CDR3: TGTGCCAGCAGCCGCCCGGGGGACGCAGATACGCAGTATTTT.

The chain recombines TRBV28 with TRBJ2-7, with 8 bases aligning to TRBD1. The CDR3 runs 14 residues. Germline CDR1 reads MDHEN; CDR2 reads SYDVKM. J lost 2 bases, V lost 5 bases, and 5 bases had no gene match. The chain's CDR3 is CASSASTGAYEQYF. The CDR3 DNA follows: TGTGCCAGCAGTGCATCGACAGGGGCCTACGAGCAGTACTTC.

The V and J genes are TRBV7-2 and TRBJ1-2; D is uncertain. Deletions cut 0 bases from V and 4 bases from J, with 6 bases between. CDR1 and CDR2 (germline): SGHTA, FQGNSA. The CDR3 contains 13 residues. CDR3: CASSLAQLYGYTF. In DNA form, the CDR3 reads TGTGCCAGCAGCTTAGCACAGCTCTATGGCTACACCTTC.

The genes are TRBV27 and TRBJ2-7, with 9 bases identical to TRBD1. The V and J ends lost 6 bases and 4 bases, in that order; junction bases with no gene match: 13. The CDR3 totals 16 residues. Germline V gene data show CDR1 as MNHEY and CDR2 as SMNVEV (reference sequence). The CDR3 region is CASSPLPGQGEYEQYF. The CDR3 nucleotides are TGTGCCAGCAGCCCATTACCGGGACAGGGAGAATACGAGCAGTACTTC.

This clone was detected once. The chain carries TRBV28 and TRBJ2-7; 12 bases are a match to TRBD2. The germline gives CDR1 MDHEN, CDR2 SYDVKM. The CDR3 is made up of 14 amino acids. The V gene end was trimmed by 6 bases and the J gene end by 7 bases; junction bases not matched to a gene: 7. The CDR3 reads CASSETSGSSEQYF. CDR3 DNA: TGTGCCAGCAGCGAGACTAGCGGGAGTTCAGAGCAGTACTTC. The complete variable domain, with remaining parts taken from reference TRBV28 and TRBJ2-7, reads DVKVTQSSRYLVKRTGEKVFLECVQDMDHENMFWYRQDPGLGLRLIYFSYDVKMKEKGDIPEGYSVSREKKERFSLILESASTNQTSMYLCASSETSGSSEQYFGPGTRLTVT.

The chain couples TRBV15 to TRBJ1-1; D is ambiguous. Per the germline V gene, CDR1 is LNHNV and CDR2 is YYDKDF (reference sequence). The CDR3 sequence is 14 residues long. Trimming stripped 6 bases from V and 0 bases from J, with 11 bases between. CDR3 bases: TGTGCCACCAGTAACGAGCCCATGAACACTGAAGCTTTCTTT. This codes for CATSNEPMNTEAFF.

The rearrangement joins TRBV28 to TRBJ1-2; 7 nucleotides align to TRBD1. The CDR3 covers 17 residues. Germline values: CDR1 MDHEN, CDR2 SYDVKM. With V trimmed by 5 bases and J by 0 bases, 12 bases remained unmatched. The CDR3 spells CASSHNTRDSSNYGYTF. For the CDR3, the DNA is TGTGCCAGCAGTCACAATACCCGGGACAGTTCTAACTATGGCTACACCTTC.

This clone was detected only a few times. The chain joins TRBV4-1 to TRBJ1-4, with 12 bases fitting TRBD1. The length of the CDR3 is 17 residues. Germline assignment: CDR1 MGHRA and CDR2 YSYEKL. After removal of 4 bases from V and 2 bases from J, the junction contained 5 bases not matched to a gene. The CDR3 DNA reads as TGCGCCAGCAGCCTCCGGGACAGGGGGCTGACTAATGAAAAACTGTTTTTT. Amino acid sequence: CASSLRDRGLTNEKLFF.

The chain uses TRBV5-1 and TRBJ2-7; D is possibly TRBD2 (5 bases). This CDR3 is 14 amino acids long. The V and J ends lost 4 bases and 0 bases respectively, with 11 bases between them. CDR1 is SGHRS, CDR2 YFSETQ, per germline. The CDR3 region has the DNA TGCGCCAGCAGCCAGCGGACGAGCTCCTACGAGCAGTACTTC. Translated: CASSQRTSSYEQYF.

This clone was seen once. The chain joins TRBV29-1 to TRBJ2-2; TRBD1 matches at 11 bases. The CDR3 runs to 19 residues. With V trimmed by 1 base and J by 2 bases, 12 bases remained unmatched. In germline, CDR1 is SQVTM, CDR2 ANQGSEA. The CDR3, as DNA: TGCAGCGTTGAAGTAGCCCTAGGACAGGGGGCGACCAACACCGGGGAGCTGTTTTTT. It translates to CSVEVALGQGATNTGELFF.

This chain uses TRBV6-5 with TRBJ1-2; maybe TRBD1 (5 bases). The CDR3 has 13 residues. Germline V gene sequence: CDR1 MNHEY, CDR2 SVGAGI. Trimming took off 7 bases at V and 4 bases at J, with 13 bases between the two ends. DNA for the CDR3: TGTGCCAGCACGCCGGGGGTCCCCTATGGCTACACCTTC. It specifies CASTPGVPYGYTF.

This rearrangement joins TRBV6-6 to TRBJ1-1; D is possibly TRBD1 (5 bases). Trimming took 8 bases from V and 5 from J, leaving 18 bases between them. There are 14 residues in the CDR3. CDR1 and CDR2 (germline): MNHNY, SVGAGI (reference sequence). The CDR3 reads CASARRGAGTEAFF. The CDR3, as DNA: TGTGCCAGCGCTCGGAGGGGCGCGGGTACTGAAGCTTTCTTT.

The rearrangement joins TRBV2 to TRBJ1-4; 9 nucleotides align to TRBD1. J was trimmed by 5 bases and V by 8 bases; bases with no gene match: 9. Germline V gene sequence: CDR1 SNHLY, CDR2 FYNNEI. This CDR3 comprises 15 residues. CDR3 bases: TGTGCCAGCGGCGGGACAGGGAGTGGGAATGAAAAACTGTTTTTT. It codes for CASGGTGSGNEKLFF. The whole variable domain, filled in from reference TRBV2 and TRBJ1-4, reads EPEVTQTPSHQVTQMGQEVILRCVPISNHLYFYWYRQILGQKVEFLVSFYNNEISEKSEIFDDQFSVERPDGSNFTLKIRSTKLEDSAMYFCASGGTGSGNEKLFFGSGTQLSVL.

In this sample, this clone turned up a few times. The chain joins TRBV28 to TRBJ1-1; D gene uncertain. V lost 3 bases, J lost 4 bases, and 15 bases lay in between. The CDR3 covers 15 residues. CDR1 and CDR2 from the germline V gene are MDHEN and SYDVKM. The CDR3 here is CASSFPHSTGTEAFF. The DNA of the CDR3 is TGTGCCAGCAGTTTTCCCCATTCGACGGGCACTGAAGCTTTCTTT.

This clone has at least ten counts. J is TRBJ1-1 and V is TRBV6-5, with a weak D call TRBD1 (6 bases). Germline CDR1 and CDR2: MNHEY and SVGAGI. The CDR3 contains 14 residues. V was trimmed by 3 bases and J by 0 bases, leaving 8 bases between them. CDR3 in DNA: TGTGCCAGCAGTTATGCAGGGGTGAACACTGAAGCTTTCTTT. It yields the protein CASSYAGVNTEAFF.

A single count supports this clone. The CDR3 DNA follows: TGTGCCAGTAGACTATTGAGGGGTACAGGGGCGGGGAATGAGCAGTTCTTC. It specifies CASRLLRGTGAGNEQFF. This sequence joins TRBV19 and TRBJ2-1, with D perhaps matching TRBD1 (7 bases). V gave up 6 bases and J gave up 7 bases, with 25 bases separating them. Germline CDR1 reads LNHDA; CDR2 reads SQIVND (reference sequence). The CDR3 contains 17 residues. The whole variable domain, filled in from reference TRBV19 and TRBJ2-1, reads DGGITQSPKYLFRKEGQNVTLSCEQNLNHDAMYWYRQDPGQGLRLIYYSQIVNDFQKGDIAEGYSVSREKKESFPLTVTSAQKNPTAFYLCASRLLRGTGAGNEQFFGPGTRLTVL.

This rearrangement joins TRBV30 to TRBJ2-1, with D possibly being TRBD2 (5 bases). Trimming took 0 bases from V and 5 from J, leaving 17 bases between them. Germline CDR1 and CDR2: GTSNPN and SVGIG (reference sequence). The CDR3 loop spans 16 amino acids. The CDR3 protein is CAWSVQIGVGNNEQFF. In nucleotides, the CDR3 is TGTGCCTGGAGTGTACAGATCGGGGTTGGAAACAATGAGCAGTTCTTC.

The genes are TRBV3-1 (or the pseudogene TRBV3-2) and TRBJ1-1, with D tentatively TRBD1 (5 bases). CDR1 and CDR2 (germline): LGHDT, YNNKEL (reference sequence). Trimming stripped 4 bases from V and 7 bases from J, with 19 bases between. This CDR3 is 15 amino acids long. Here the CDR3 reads CASSPRGQGRVEAFF. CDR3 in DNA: TGTGCCAGCAGCCCCCGAGGCCAGGGAAGGGTTGAAGCTTTCTTT.